What follows is one T cell receptor beta chain and its context. What antigen it recognizes has not been identified. No much larger clone is present one base from it, and per-base qualities are unavailable. Counted from cysteine to phenylalanine, this CDR3 has 13 amino acids. Only the CDR3 DNA is retained, 39 bases long and in frame from the first base. Trimming at the junction amounts to 2 bases on V and 0 bases on J, and the germline ends lie 4 bases apart. The germline V gene yields SQVTM for CDR1 and ANQGSEA for CDR2. In the prospective study, participants were about 18 to 90 years old, resided in 24 geographic areas of the United States, and were enrolled through a virtual design. Cohort assignment in the prospective study relied on participant-reported clinical history from a screening survey and a study questionnaire. For ImmuneRACE Cohort 3, a participant was defined as recovered based on two consecutive negative NP/OP PCR tests, clearance by a healthcare professional, or resolution of symptoms. Each participant in the prospective study had whole blood, serum and a nasopharyngeal or oropharyngeal swab collected by mobile phlebotomists. Additional blood draws and questionnaires over an approximately two-month period could optionally be provided by prospective study participants. Prospective study blood samples were shipped either frozen or at room temperature before DNA extraction.

The immunoSEQ Assay, a bias-controlled multiplex PCR, was used to amplify TCRbeta CDR3 regions from genomic DNA. Per the source publication's procedure: The number of nucleated cells in each sample was estimated from the amplification of reference gene primers within the assay. To quantify the absolute abundance of each unique TCRbeta CDR3 rearrangement, sequence reads were collapsed and filtered. For each sample, productive Simpson clonality was calculated as the square root of Simpson's diversity index over productive rearrangements. In TCRdb, the immuneACCESS table is reduced to in-frame sequences with V and J assigned. These tables do not hold every clone; where another copy was compared, an unresolved V gene accounts for under half, and the others remain unexplained. From that table come the V and J calls and clone size; the DNA was used to work out D and trimming. The sample table holds over 300,000 clones, of which 86% were seen once. Of the sample, under 11% falls within the top ten clones.

These data belong to a study of blood T cell repertoires in COVID-19 (dated by TCRdb to the early 2020s). Regarding the complete study: Samples covering the acute and convalescent phases of COVID-19 were provided by collaborators in the United States, Italy and Spain. Deeply sampled blood TCRbeta repertoires from subjects exposed to, actively infected with, or recovered from COVID-19 were included in the dataset. The repertoires were released in a freely available public database meant as a resource for research on the immune response to SARS-CoV-2. A de-identified subject ID, COVID-19 status, age in years and sex were almost always included in the sample metadata. Samples came from the ongoing ImmuneRACE study (first 160 participants) plus 1,254 subjects from 6 global collaborators. The prospective study material was composed of cDNA or gDNA derived from T cells, B-cell-depleted T cells, or PBMCs. HLA class I and class II types, where available, came from metadata supplied by the sample provider rather than from assay-based typing. Points the paper makes about the study in general: The quantity of clinical and demographic metadata differed by source and by participant and was supplied without curation.

This clonotype was sampled from a woman under 30 who had recovered from COVID-19. The chain is assembled from TRBV29-1 and TRBJ2-2; the D gene is unclear. The material sequenced was PBMCs or T cells enriched from blood (not recorded which). The CDR3 protein sequence reads: CSVEQANTGELFF. The DNA sequence is given as TGCAGCGTTGAACAGGCGAACACCGGGGAGCTGTTTTTT.